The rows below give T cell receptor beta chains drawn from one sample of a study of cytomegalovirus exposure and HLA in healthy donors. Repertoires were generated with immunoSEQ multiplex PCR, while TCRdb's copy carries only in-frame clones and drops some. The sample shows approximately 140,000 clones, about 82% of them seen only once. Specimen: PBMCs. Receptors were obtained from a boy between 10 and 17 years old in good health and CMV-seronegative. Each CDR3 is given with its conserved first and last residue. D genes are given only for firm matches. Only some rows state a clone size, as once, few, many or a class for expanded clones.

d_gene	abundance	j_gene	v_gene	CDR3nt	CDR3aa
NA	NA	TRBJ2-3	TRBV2	TGTGCCAGCAGTGACGGGTCGGGAGCCACAGATACGCAGTATTTT	CASSDGSGATDTQYF
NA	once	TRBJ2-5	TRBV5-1	TGCGCCAGCAGCTTACGGGAGACCCAGTACTTC	CASSLRETQYF
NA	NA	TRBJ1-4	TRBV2	TGTGCCAGCAGTGAATTCGCAGGATTAAATGAAAAACTGTTTTTT	CASSEFAGLNEKLFF
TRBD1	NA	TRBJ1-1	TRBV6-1	TGTGCCAGCACTAAACCGACAGGGGGGAACACTGAAGCTTTCTTT	CASTKPTGGNTEAFF
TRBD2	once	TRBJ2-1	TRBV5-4	TGTGCCAGCAGCGGCGCGGGAGGATCATACAATGAGCAGTTCTTC	CASSGAGGSYNEQFF
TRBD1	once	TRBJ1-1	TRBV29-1	TGCAGCGTTGTCGGGACAGCCAACACTGAAGCTTTCTTT	CSVVGTANTEAFF
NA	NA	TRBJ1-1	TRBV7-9	TGTGCCAGCAGCCCTCGACAGCGGAACACTGAAGCTTTCTTT	CASSPRQRNTEAFF
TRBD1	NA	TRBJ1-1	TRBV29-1	TGCAGCGCCACGTACAGGGGATCTGAAGCTTTCTTT	CSATYRGSEAFF
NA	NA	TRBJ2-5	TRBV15	TGTGCCACCAGCAGAGATCTCACTAGCCCAGAGACCCAGTACTTC	CATSRDLTSPETQYF
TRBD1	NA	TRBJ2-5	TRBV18	TGTGCCAGCTCCTCGCAGGGGGCCACACAAGAGACCCAGTACTTC	CASSSQGATQETQYF